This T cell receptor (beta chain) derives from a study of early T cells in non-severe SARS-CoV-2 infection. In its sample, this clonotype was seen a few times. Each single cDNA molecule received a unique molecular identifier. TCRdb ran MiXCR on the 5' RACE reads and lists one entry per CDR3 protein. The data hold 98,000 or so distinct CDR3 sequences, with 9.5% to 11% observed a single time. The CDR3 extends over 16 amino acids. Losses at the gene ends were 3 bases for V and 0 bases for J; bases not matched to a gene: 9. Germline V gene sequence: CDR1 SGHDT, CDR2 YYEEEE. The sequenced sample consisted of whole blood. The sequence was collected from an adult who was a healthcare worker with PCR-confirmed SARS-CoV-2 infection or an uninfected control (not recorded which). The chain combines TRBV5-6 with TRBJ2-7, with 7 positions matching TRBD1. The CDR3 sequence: CASSSDRDRYSYEQYF. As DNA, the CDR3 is TGTGCCAGCAGCTCAGACCGGGACAGATACTCCTACGAGCAGTACTTC.